These 10 T cell receptor beta chains were sequenced from one sample in a study of technical replicates of blood from several donors. TCRdb's table, derived via immunoSEQ multiplex PCR, lists solely in-frame clones and lacks some. The repertoire has roughly 68,000 clones, just over 90% of them found once; the top ten carry around 4.5%. Sample: PBMCs. These receptors all come from a human donor in good health. Some clones in this sample may be carry-over from other donors' samples.

This rearrangement joins TRBV7-6 to TRBJ2-3; 14 positions agree with TRBD2. The CDR3 contains 18 residues. With 5 bases clipped from V and 2 bases from J, the junction kept 9 bases outside the gene matches. In germline, CDR1 is SGHVS, CDR2 FNYEAQ. The CDR3 DNA follows: TGTGCCAGCAGCCGAGCCGGGACTAGCGGGGGAAACACAGATACGCAGTATTTT. Its translation: CASSRAGTSGGNTDTQYF.

CDR3 coding DNA: TGTGCCAGCAGCTTGGGGACAGGGTTTTCACCCCTCCACTTT. Translation: CASSLGTGFSPLHF. This chain links TRBV5-4 with TRBJ1-6, with 8 bases fitting TRBD1. The junction had 2 bases not matched to a gene; V was cut back by 0 bases and J by 9 bases. This CDR3 has 14 amino acids. From germline, CDR1 is SGHNT and CDR2 YYREEE (reference sequence).

This clone was picked up one time. The chain joins TRBV5-6 to TRBJ2-5, with 7 bases that match TRBD2. The V gene's germline CDR1 is SGHDT and CDR2 YYEEEE. The CDR3 totals 15 residues. V was pared by 4 bases and J by 5 bases, with 11 bases of the junction left unmatched. The CDR3: CASSPWIAGRETQYF. The CDR3, as DNA: TGTGCCAGCAGCCCCTGGATAGCGGGCCGGGAGACCCAGTACTTC.

This clone was observed a few times. This chain connects TRBV6-4 to TRBJ2-3, with 8 positions matching TRBD2. Trimming removed 5 bases from V and 4 bases from J; junction bases left unmatched: 11. Germline-derived CDR1 and CDR2 are MRHNA and SNTAGT. The CDR3 is 16 residues long. Here the CDR3 reads CASSPESGGSSDTQYF. The DNA of the CDR3 is TGTGCCAGCAGTCCCGAAAGCGGGGGTTCCTCAGATACGCAGTATTTT.

Here the CDR3 DNA reads TGTGCCAGCAGTTCGTCAGGGATTGGGAATCAGCCCCAGCATTTT. Translated: CASSSSGIGNQPQHF. The chain joins TRBV6-5 to TRBJ1-5; a weak D match, TRBD1 (5 bases). Germline lookup yields CDR1 MNHEY and CDR2 SVGAGI. The CDR3 totals 15 residues. V was pared by 4 bases and J by 4 bases, with 14 bases between.

The gene calls are TRBV6-1 and TRBJ2-7; a possible D gene is TRBD2 (6 bases). V was shortened by 1 base and J by 7 bases, with 17 bases between the two germline ends. The germline V gene has CDR1 MNHNS and CDR2 SASEGT. The CDR3 is made up of 15 amino acids. The CDR3 DNA is TGTGCCAGCAGTGAAGACTCTAGCGTGACGAATGAGCAGTACTTC. It is translated as CASSEDSSVTNEQYF.

This chain uses TRBV10-2 with TRBJ1-5; tentatively, D is TRBD1 (5 bases). The V and J ends lost 6 bases and 3 bases respectively, with 21 bases between them. The CDR3 covers 17 residues. In germline, CDR1 is WSHSY, CDR2 SAAADI. The CDR3: CASSRGGSGSSNQPQHF. The CDR3 DNA reads as TGCGCCAGCAGCCGGGGCGGGAGCGGTTCGTCCAATCAGCCCCAGCATTTT.

This chain connects TRBV10-3 to TRBJ2-6; no clear D gene. Trimming removed 4 bases from V and 3 bases from J, with 10 bases in between. The CDR3 loop spans 15 amino acids. Germline CDR1 is ENHRY and CDR2 is SYGVKD. CDR3 region: CAISGGSVGANVLTF. As DNA, the CDR3 is TGTGCCATCAGTGGTGGCTCAGTTGGGGCCAACGTCCTGACTTTC.

The rearrangement uses TRBV7-8 and TRBJ1-5, with D unresolved. Germline CDR1 reads SGHVS; CDR2 reads FQNEAQ. The CDR3 spans 15 residues. V was shortened by 4 bases and J by 7 bases, with 17 bases between the two germline ends. The CDR3 reads CASSSAEGNQQPQHF. Here the CDR3 DNA reads TGTGCCAGCAGCTCGGCGGAGGGAAATCAGCAGCCCCAGCATTTT.

The chain uses TRBV4-3 and TRBJ2-1; TRBD2 aligns across 9 bases. With V trimmed by 2 bases and J by 10 bases, 9 bases remained unmatched. CDR3 size: 15 residues. Germline CDR1 reads LGHNA; CDR2 reads YSLEER. The CDR3 region has the DNA TGCGCCAGCAGCCAAACTAGCGGGCCTTTTATAGAGCAGTTCTTC. Encoded protein: CASSQTSGPFIEQFF.